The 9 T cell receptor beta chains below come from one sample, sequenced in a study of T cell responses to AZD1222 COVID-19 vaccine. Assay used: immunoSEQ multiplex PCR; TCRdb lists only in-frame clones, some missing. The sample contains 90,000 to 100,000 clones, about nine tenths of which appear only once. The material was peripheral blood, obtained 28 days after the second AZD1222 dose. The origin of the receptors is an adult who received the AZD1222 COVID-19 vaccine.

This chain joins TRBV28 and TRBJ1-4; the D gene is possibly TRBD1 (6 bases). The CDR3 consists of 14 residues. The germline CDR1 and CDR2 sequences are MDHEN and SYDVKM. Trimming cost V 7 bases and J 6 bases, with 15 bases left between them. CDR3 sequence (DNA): TGTGCCAGCAACAGGGAGAGTATTGATGAAAAACTGTTTTTT. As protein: CASNRESIDEKLFF.

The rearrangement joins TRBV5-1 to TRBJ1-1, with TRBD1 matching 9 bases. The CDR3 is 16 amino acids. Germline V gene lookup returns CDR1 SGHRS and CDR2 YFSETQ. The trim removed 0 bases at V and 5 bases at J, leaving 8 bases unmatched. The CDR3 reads CASSLGQGVRQTEAFF. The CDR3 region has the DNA TGCGCCAGCAGCTTGGGACAGGGGGTACGCCAAACTGAAGCTTTCTTT.

CDR3 sequence (DNA): TGTGCCAGCAGTCCCTGGACAGGGTCGAAGCAAGGGGAGCTGTTTTTT. Protein: CASSPWTGSKQGELFF. This rearrangement joins TRBV6-2 or TRBV6-3 to TRBJ2-2; 8 bases are shared with TRBD1. V shed 5 bases, J shed 8 bases, and the junction held 13 bases outside the gene matches. This CDR3 comprises 16 residues. Germline V gene data show CDR1 as MNHEY and CDR2 as SVGEGT.

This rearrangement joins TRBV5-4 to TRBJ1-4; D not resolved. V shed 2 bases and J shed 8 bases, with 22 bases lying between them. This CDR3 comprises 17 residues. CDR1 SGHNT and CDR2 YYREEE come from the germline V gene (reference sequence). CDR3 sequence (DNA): TGTGCCAGCAGCTTTTGGGCAGGTACCTGGGAAGGGGAAAAACTGTTTTTT. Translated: CASSFWAGTWEGEKLFF.

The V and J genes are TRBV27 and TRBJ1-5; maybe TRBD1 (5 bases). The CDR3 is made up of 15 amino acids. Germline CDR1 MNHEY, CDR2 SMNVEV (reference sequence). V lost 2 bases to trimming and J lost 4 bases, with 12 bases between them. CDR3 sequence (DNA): TGTGCCAGCAGTTTAGGTGCCCAGGGAAATCAGCCCCAGCATTTT. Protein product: CASSLGAQGNQPQHF.

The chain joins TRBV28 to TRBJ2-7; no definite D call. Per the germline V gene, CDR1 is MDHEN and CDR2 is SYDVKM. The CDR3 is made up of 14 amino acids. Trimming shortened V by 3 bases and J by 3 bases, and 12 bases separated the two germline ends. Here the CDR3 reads CASSFYGYHYEQYF. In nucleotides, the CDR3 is TGTGCCAGCAGTTTCTACGGCTATCACTACGAGCAGTACTTC.

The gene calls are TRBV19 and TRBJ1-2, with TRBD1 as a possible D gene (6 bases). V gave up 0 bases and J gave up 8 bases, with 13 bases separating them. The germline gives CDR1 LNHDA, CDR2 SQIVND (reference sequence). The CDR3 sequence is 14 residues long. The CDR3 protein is CASSIDNRVFGYTF. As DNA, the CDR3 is TGTGCCAGTAGTATAGACAACAGGGTTTTCGGCTACACCTTC.

CDR3 residues: CASTRGGQEQFF. In DNA, the CDR3 is TGTGCCAGCACCCGAGGGGGTCAGGAGCAGTTCTTC. This sequence joins TRBV11-2 and TRBJ2-1; D may be TRBD1 (6 bases). The germline V and J ends were trimmed by 7 bases and 10 bases, with 14 bases remaining between them. CDR3 size: 12 residues. Germline CDR1 and CDR2: SGHAT and FQNNGV.

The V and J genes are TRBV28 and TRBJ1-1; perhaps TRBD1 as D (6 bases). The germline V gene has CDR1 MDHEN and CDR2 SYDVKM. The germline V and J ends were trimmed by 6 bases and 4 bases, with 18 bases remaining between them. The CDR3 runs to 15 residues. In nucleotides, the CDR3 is TGTGCCAGCAGCCTCGGACAGCCAGGAGCCACTGAAGCTTTCTTT. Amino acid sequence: CASSLGQPGATEAFF.